The 28 T cell receptor beta chains reported below all come from one sample, sequenced in a study of cytomegalovirus exposure and HLA in healthy donors. Vbeta (60) and Jbeta (13) primers were used in the PCR. Assay: immunoSEQ multiplex PCR; the TCRdb copy retains only in-frame clones and omits some. Counted here are about 96,000 clones, roughly 74% occurring once; the ten biggest clones make up under 3%. The sequenced sample consisted of PBMCs. These receptors originate from a female donor in good health and CMV-seropositive.

CDR3 residues: CASSVGTGVLGYTF. DNA for the CDR3: TGTGCCAGCAGCGTAGGCACAGGGGTTTTAGGCTACACCTTC. The chain combines TRBV9 with TRBJ1-2; TRBD1 agrees at 7 bases. The CDR3 is 14 residues long. The ends lost 0 bases at V and 8 bases at J; junction bases unmatched: 7. Germline V gene data show CDR1 as SGDLS and CDR2 as YYNGEE.

J is TRBJ1-4 and V is TRBV6-5; TRBD1 might be the D (6 bases). The CDR3 has 16 residues. Germline V gives CDR1 MNHEY, CDR2 SVGAGI. Between the trimmed V and J ends, which lost 2 bases and 8 bases, there was a span of 18 bases. The CDR3 sequence: CASSYTGGQRDEKLFF. Here the CDR3 DNA reads TGTGCCAGCAGTTACACTGGGGGGCAGCGGGACGAAAAACTGTTTTTT.

The chain is built from TRBV4-3 and TRBJ2-3, with D possibly matching TRBD2 (7 bases). Germline CDR1 is LGHNA and CDR2 is YSLEER. CDR3 size: 17 residues. V lost 0 bases, J lost 5 bases, and 18 bases lay in between. This CDR3 reads CASSQDARGGPGDTQYF. CDR3 DNA sequence: TGCGCCAGCAGCCAAGATGCTAGGGGGGGGCCTGGAGATACGCAGTATTTT.

The J gene is TRBJ1-5, the V gene TRBV7-2; no firm D call. Trimming cost V 6 bases and J 2 bases, with 17 bases left between them. Germline CDR1 reads SGHTA; CDR2 reads FQGNSA. CDR3 length: 16 amino acids. The CDR3 DNA reads TGTGCCAGCAGTCGAGGGCCGGGAGACGGCAATCAGCCCCAGCATTTT. Its protein product is CASSRGPGDGNQPQHF.

This clone was seen a handful of times. The CDR3: CASSLGQVAGELFF. As DNA, the CDR3 is TGCGCCAGCAGCTTGGGACAGGTGGCCGGGGAGCTGTTTTTT. The chain carries TRBV5-1 and TRBJ2-2; a weak D match, TRBD1 (6 bases). Trimming left V 0 bases short and J 6 bases short, with 9 bases between. There are 14 residues in the CDR3. CDR1 SGHRS and CDR2 YFSETQ come from the germline V gene. Complete variable domain (other parts from reference TRBV5-1 and TRBJ2-2): KAGVTQTPRYLIKTRGQQVTLSCSPISGHRSVSWYQQTPGQGLQFLFEYFSETQRNKGNFPGRFSGRQFSNSRSEMNVSTLELGDSALYLCASSLGQVAGELFFGEGSRLTVL.

The chain employs TRBV9 and TRBJ2-5; 8 bases match TRBD1. The trim removed 4 bases at V and 4 bases at J, leaving 9 bases unmatched. The CDR3 runs to 15 residues. Germline V gene lookup returns CDR1 SGDLS and CDR2 YYNGEE. In DNA form, the CDR3 reads TGTGCCAGCAGCAAGGACAGGGCGAAGAGAGAGACCCAGTACTTC. This gives the protein CASSKDRAKRETQYF.

This chain connects TRBV29-1 to TRBJ1-2; 8 bases fit TRBD1. Germline V gene lookup returns CDR1 SQVTM and CDR2 ANQGSEA. There are 13 residues in the CDR3. V was clipped by 7 bases and J by 4 bases; unmatched bases: 8. The CDR3 coding sequence is TGCAGCGCCCGGACAGGGAGCCCCTATGGCTACACCTTC. Protein sequence: CSARTGSPYGYTF.

The chain couples TRBV27 to TRBJ2-7; perhaps TRBD1 as D (5 bases). Deletions cut 2 bases from V and 3 bases from J, with 11 bases between. Germline CDR1 and CDR2: MNHEY and SMNVEV (reference sequence). This CDR3 contains 14 residues. This CDR3 reads CASSLVQGSYEQYF. CDR3 nucleotides: TGTGCCAGCAGTTTAGTGCAGGGCAGCTACGAGCAGTACTTC.

The V call is TRBV29-1, the J call TRBJ2-3; 7 bases match TRBD2. This CDR3 contains 12 residues. V shed 7 bases and J 2 bases; nucleotides not matched to a gene: 3. The germline CDR1 and CDR2 sequences are SQVTM and ANQGSEA. The CDR3 region is CSGSGITDTQYF. CDR3 coding DNA: TGCAGCGGGAGCGGGATCACAGATACGCAGTATTTT.

The chain is built from TRBV14 and TRBJ2-7; 7 bases map to TRBD1. V trimming: 0 bases; J trimming: 1 base; junction bases outside the gene matches: 6. The CDR3 is 16 residues long. Germline-derived CDR1 and CDR2 are SGHDN and FVKESK. As DNA, the CDR3 is TGTGCCAGCAGCCAAGACGGGACAGCCTATTCCTACGAGCAGTACTTC. It is translated as CASSQDGTAYSYEQYF.

A few counts support this clone. This rearrangement joins TRBV4-3 to TRBJ2-2; 8 bases are shared with TRBD2. The CDR3 runs to 16 residues. Germline CDR1 is LGHNA and CDR2 is YSLEER. With 2 bases clipped from V and 6 bases from J, the junction kept 8 bases outside the gene matches. The CDR3 nucleotides are TGCGCCAGCAGCCAATCGGTAGCGGGGATCGCCGGGGAGCTGTTTTTT. Translated: CASSQSVAGIAGELFF.

The V and J genes are TRBV28 and TRBJ1-5, with 8 bases lining up with TRBD1. From germline, CDR1 is MDHEN and CDR2 SYDVKM. The CDR3 totals 16 residues. Germline trimming cut 7 bases from V and 0 bases from J; bases unmatched to any gene: 8. CDR3 in DNA: TGTGCCAGCACCCAGGACAGGGACCTTAGCAATCAGCCCCAGCATTTT. Protein product: CASTQDRDLSNQPQHF.

The chain has TRBV9 and TRBJ2-3; D gene ambiguous. Trimming took 0 bases from V and 2 from J, leaving 7 bases between them. The CDR3 loop spans 14 amino acids. The germline CDR1 and CDR2 sequences are SGDLS and YYNGEE. CDR3 amino acids: CASSVVQSTDTQYF. For the CDR3, the DNA is TGTGCCAGCAGCGTAGTACAGTCCACAGATACGCAGTATTTT. Full variable domain (outside the CDR3, taken from reference TRBV9 and TRBJ2-3): DSGVTQTPKHLITATGQRVTLRCSPRSGDLSVYWYQQSLDQGLQFLIQYYNGEERAKGNILERFSAQQFPDLHSELNLSSLELGDSALYFCASSVVQSTDTQYFGPGTRLTVL.

The chain links TRBV1 to TRBJ1-1. TRBV1 is labeled a pseudogene. The CDR3 length is 14 residues. The CDR3 is CTSSLRTGNTEAFF. CDR3 in DNA: TGCACCAGCAGCCTGAGGACTGGGAACACTGAAGCTTTCTTT.

V usage is TRBV18 and J usage is TRBJ1-1, with D possibly matching TRBD1 (5 bases). The CDR3 is made up of 12 amino acids. V shed 2 bases and J shed 7 bases, with 8 bases lying between them. The germline V gene has CDR1 KGHSH and CDR2 LQKENI. The CDR3 sequence: CASSPGGDEAFF. CDR3 DNA sequence: TGTGCCAGCTCACCAGGGGGGGATGAAGCTTTCTTT.

V gene TRBV28 combines with J gene TRBJ1-1, with a tentative D call TRBD1 (6 bases). Per the germline V gene, CDR1 is MDHEN and CDR2 is SYDVKM. The CDR3 sequence is 13 residues long. Trimming stripped 5 bases from V and 4 bases from J, with 11 bases between. The CDR3 DNA is TGTGCCAGCAGTAACAGGGAAGGCACTGAAGCTTTCTTT. This sequence encodes CASSNREGTEAFF.

The chain uses TRBV4-3 and TRBJ1-5; D remains unclear. Germline-derived CDR1 and CDR2 are LGHNA and YSLEER. This CDR3 is built from 16 residues. V lost 0 bases, J lost 3 bases, and 12 bases lay in between. DNA for the CDR3: TGCGCCAGCAGCCAAGACGTTGCGGGGAACAATCAGCCCCAGCATTTT. Its protein is CASSQDVAGNNQPQHF.

This clone has a handful of counts. The gene calls are TRBV7-9 and TRBJ1-2, with a tentative D call TRBD1 (5 bases). Germline CDR1 reads SEHNR; CDR2 reads FQNEAQ (reference sequence). The CDR3 extends over 15 amino acids. The V end lost 8 bases, the J end lost 2 bases, and 18 bases lay between the germline ends. In DNA form, the CDR3 reads TGTGCCAGCGCGACCTCTGGGGCCCGAAACTATGGCTACACCTTC. It yields the protein CASATSGARNYGYTF.

V and J are TRBV6-5 and TRBJ1-1, with D possibly TRBD1 on 5 matching bases. V dropped 2 bases and J dropped 5 bases, with 15 bases sitting between them. The V gene's germline CDR1 is MNHEY and CDR2 SVGAGI. The CDR3 covers 15 residues. CDR3 DNA sequence: TGTGCCAGCAGTTACGGGACTCAGGGTTGGACTGAAGCTTTCTTT. It encodes CASSYGTQGWTEAFF.

This rearrangement joins TRBV6-1 to TRBJ2-7; TRBD2 matches 12 bases. CDR1 and CDR2 from the germline V gene are MNHNS and SASEGT. Losses at the gene ends were 4 bases for V and 5 bases for J; bases not matched to a gene: 9. The CDR3 is 16 residues long. The CDR3 bases are TGTGCCAGCAGTGGGTCTAGCGGGAGGGCCGGTAACGAGCAGTACTTC. Translation gives CASSGSSGRAGNEQYF.

This clone was found a few times. CDR3 protein: CASSLRPSGGTDTQYF. Here the CDR3 DNA reads TGTGCCAGCAGCTTAAGACCCTCGGGGGGCACAGATACGCAGTATTTT. The rearrangement links TRBV7-8 to TRBJ2-3; perhaps TRBD2 as D (6 bases). V dropped 2 bases and J dropped 1 base, with 13 bases sitting between them. The CDR3 length is 16 residues. Germline-derived CDR1 and CDR2 are SGHVS and FQNEAQ.

The V gene is TRBV18, the J gene TRBJ2-5; D perhaps matches TRBD2 (5 bases). Trimming took off 4 bases at V and 2 bases at J, with 5 bases between the two ends. The V gene's germline CDR1 is KGHSH and CDR2 LQKENI. The CDR3 runs to 12 residues. CDR3 region: CASSRTQETQYF. The CDR3 DNA follows: TGTGCCAGCTCACGGACTCAAGAGACCCAGTACTTC.

This sequence joins TRBV28 and TRBJ1-4; D ambiguous. This CDR3 has 12 residues. Germline assignment: CDR1 MDHEN and CDR2 SYDVKM. V was shortened by 6 bases and J by 8 bases, with 10 bases between the two germline ends. CDR3 nucleotide sequence: TGTGCCAGCAGCCCCCGGCGGGAAAAACTGTTTTTT. Amino acid sequence: CASSPRREKLFF.

CDR3 bases: TGCAGCGTTGATTCGGCAGGGGTGAACAATGAGCAGTTCTTC. Amino acid sequence: CSVDSAGVNNEQFF. V is TRBV29-1 and J is TRBJ2-1; D might be TRBD1 (6 bases). CDR1 and CDR2 (germline): SQVTM, ANQGSEA. This CDR3 is 14 amino acids long. Trimming took 3 bases from V and 5 from J, leaving 14 bases between them.

This chain uses TRBV6-5 with TRBJ1-1; D possibly corresponds to TRBD1 (5 bases). V lost 2 bases to trimming and J lost 4 bases, with 14 bases between them. The CDR3 runs to 15 residues. Germline CDR1 and CDR2: MNHEY and SVGAGI. CDR3 bases: TGTGCCAGCAGTTACCGAAGACCGGGGGGCACTGAAGCTTTCTTT. It yields the protein CASSYRRPGGTEAFF.

This sequence joins TRBV6-4 and TRBJ1-2; D is undetermined. The CDR3 covers 16 residues. Germline CDR1 reads MRHNA; CDR2 reads SNTAGT. Trimming left V 0 bases short and J 2 bases short, with 13 bases between. The CDR3 spells CASSDSRLGRNYGYTF. CDR3 sequence (DNA): TGTGCCAGCAGTGACTCTCGACTCGGCCGCAACTATGGCTACACCTTC.

This chain uses TRBV7-8 with TRBJ1-1; the match to TRBD1 covers 11 bases. Germline lookup yields CDR1 SGHVS and CDR2 FQNEAQ. CDR3 length: 16 amino acids. V lost 5 bases and J lost 1; bases outside the gene matches: 6. This chain's CDR3 is CASSPEGQGANTEAFF. The CDR3 DNA follows: TGTGCCAGCAGCCCTGAAGGACAGGGGGCGAACACTGAAGCTTTCTTT.

The V call is TRBV7-9, the J call TRBJ1-6; TRBD1 is a possible D gene (6 bases). Trimming stripped 1 base from V and 7 bases from J, with 8 bases between. CDR1 and CDR2 (germline): SEHNR, FQNEAQ (reference sequence). This CDR3 has 14 residues. This chain's CDR3 is CASSLGTANSPLHF. The CDR3 coding sequence is TGTGCCAGCAGCTTAGGGACAGCCAATTCACCCCTCCACTTT.